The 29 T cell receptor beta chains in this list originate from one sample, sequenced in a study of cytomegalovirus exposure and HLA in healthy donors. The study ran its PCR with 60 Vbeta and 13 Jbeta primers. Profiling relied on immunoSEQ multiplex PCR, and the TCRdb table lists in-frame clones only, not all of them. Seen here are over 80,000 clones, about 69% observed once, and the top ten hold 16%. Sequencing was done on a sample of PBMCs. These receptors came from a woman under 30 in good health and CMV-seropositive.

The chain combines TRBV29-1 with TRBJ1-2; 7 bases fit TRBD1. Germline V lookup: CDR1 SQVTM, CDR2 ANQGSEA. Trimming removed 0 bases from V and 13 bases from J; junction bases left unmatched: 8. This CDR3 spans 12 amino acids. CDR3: CSVEDGTPGGTF. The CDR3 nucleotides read TGCAGCGTTGAAGACGGGACCCCAGGGGGCACCTTC.

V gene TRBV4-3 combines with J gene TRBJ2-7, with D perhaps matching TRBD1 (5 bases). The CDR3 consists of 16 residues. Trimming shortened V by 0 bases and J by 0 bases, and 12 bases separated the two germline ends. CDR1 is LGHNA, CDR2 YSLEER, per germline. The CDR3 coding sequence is TGCGCCAGCAGCCAAGACTTCGGCCAGGGCTCCTACGAGCAGTACTTC. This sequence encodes CASSQDFGQGSYEQYF.

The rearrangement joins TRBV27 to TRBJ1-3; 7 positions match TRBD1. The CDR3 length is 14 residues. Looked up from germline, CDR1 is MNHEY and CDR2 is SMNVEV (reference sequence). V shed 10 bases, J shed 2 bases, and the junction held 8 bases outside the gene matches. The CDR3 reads CATWTGGTGNTIYF. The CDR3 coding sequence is TGTGCCACCTGGACAGGCGGGACTGGAAACACCATATATTTT.

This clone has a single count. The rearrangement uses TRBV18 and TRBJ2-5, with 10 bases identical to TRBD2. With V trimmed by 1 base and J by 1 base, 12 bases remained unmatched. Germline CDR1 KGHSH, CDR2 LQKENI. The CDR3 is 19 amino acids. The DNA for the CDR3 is TGTGCCAGCTCACCACGGGTAGCGGGAGGAACTAGAGGCCAAGAGACCCAGTACTTC. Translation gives CASSPRVAGGTRGQETQYF.

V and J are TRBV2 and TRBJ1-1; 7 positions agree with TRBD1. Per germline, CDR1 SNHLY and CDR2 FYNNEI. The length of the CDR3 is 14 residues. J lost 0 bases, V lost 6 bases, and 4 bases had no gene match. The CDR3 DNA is TGTGCCAGCAGGGCACAGGGGTTGAACACTGAAGCTTTCTTT. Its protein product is CASRAQGLNTEAFF.

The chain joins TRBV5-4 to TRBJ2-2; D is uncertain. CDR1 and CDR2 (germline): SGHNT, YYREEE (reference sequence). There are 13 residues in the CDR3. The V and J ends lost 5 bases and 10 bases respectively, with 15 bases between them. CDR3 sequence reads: CASSQLSLQELFF. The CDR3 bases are TGTGCCAGCAGTCAACTATCCCTCCAGGAGCTGTTTTTT.

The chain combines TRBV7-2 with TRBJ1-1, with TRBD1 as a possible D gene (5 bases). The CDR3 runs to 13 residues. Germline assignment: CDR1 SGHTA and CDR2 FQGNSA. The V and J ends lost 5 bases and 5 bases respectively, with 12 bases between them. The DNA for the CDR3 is TGTGCCAGCAGCCTTGGGGGGGGAACTGAAGCTTTCTTT. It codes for CASSLGGGTEAFF. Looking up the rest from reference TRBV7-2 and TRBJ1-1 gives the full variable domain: GAGVSQSPSNKVTEKGKDVELRCDPISGHTALYWYRQSLGQGLEFLIYFQGNSAPDKSGLPSDRFSAERTGGSVSTLTIQRTQQEDSAVYLCASSLGGGTEAFFGQGTRLTVV.

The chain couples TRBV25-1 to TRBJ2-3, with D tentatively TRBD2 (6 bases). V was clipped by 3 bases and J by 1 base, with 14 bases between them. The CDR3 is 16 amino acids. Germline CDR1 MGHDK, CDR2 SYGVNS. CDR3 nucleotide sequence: TGTGCCAGCAGTGATTGGGGCGGGGTGGGCACAGATACGCAGTATTTT. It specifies CASSDWGGVGTDTQYF.

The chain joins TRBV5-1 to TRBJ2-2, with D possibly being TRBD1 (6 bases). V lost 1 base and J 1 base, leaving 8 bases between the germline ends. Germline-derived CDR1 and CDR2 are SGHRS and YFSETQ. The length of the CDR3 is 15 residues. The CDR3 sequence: CASSLKTGNTGELFF. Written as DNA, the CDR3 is TGCGCCAGCAGCTTGAAGACAGGGAACACCGGGGAGCTGTTTTTT.

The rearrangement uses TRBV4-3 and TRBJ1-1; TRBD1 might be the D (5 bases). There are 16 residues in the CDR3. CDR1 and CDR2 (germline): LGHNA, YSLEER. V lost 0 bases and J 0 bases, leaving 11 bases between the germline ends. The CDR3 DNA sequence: TGCGCCAGCAGCCAAGACGGTGTGGACATGAACACTGAAGCTTTCTTT. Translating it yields CASSQDGVDMNTEAFF.

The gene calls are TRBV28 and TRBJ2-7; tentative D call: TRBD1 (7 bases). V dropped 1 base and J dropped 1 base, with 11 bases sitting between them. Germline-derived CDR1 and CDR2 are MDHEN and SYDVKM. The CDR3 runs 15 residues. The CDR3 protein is CASSLFPGGSYEQYF. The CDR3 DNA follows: TGTGCCAGCAGTTTATTCCCAGGGGGGTCCTACGAGCAGTACTTC.

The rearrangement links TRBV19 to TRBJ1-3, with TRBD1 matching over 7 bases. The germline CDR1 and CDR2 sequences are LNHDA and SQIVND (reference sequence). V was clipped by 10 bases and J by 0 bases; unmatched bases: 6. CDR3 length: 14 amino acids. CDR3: CATSDRSSGNTIYF. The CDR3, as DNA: TGTGCCACTTCGGACAGGAGCTCTGGAAACACCATATATTTT. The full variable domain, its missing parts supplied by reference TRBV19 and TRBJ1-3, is DGGITQSPKYLFRKEGQNVTLSCEQNLNHDAMYWYRQDPGQGLRLIYYSQIVNDFQKGDIAEGYSVSREKKESFPLTVTSAQKNPTAFYLCATSDRSSGNTIYFGEGSWLTVV.

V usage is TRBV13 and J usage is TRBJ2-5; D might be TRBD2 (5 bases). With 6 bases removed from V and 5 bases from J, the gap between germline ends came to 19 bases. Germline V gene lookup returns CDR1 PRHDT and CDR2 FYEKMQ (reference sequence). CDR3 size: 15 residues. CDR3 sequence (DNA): TGTGCCAGCAGGTCTACTAGGTTACTGAGCGAGACCCAGTACTTC. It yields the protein CASRSTRLLSETQYF.

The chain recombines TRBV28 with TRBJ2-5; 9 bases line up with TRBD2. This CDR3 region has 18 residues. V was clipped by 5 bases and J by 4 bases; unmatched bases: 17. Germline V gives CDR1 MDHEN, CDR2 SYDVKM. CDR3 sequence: CASSPPGLAGFQGETQYF. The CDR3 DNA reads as TGTGCCAGCAGTCCTCCGGGACTAGCCGGATTTCAGGGAGAGACCCAGTACTTC.

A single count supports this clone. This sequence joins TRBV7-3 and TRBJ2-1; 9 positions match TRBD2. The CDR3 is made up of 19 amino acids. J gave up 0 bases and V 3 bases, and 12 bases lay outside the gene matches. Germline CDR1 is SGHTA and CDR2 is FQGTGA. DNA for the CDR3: TGTGCCAGCAGCTTGCCATTAGCGGGGGCCAGGAACTCCTACAATGAGCAGTTCTTC. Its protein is CASSLPLAGARNSYNEQFF.

Written as DNA, the CDR3 is TGTGCCAGCACCGAGGGGGGGGACCTCACCGGGGAGCTGTTTTTT. It specifies CASTEGGDLTGELFF. The chain combines TRBV6-6 with TRBJ2-2; a weak D match, TRBD2 (7 bases). The CDR3 contains 15 residues. V lost 7 bases to trimming and J lost 4 bases, with 16 bases between them. Germline CDR1 reads MNHNY; CDR2 reads SVGAGI (reference sequence).

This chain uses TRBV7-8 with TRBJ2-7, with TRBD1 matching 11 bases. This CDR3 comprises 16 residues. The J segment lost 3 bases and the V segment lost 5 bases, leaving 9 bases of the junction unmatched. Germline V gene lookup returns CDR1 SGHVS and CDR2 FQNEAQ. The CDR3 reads CASSHRDRGLDYEQYF. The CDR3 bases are TGTGCCAGCAGCCACCGGGACAGGGGGTTAGACTACGAGCAGTACTTC.

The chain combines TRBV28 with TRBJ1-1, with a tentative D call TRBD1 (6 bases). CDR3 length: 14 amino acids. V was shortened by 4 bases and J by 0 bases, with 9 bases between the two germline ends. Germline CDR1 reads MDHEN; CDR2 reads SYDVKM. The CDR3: CASSSGQLNTEAFF. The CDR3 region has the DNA TGTGCCAGCAGTTCAGGACAGCTGAACACTGAAGCTTTCTTT.

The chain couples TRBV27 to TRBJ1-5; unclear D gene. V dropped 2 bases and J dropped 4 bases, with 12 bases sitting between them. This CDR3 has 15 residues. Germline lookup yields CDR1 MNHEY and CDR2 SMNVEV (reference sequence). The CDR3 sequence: CASSLRGLFNQPQHF. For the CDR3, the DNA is TGTGCCAGCAGTTTACGCGGGCTCTTTAATCAGCCCCAGCATTTT.

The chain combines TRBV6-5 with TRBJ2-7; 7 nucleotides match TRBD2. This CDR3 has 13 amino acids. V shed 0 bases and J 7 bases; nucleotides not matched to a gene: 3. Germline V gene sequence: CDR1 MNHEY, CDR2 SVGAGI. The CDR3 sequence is CASSYSGGSEQYF. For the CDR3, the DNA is TGTGCCAGCAGTTACTCGGGCGGGAGTGAGCAGTACTTC.

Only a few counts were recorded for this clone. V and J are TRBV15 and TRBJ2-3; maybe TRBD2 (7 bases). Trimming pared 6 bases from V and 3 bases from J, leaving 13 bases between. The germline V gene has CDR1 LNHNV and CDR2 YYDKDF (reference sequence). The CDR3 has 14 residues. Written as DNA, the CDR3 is TGTGCCACCAGACAGGGAGGGGAAACAGATACGCAGTATTTT. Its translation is CATRQGGETDTQYF.

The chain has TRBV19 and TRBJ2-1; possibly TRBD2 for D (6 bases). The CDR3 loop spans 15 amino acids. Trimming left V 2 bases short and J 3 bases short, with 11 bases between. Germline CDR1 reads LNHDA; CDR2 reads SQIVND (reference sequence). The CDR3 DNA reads TGTGCCAGTAGTATAATGCGGGGCCTCTACAATGAGCAGTTCTTC. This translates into CASSIMRGLYNEQFF.

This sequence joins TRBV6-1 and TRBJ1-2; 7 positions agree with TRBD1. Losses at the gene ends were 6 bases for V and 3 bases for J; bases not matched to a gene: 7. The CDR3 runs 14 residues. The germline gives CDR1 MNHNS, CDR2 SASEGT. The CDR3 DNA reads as TGTGCCAGCAGAACCCAACAGGGGTACTATGGCTACACCTTC. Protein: CASRTQQGYYGYTF.

The CDR3 DNA reads TGTGCCAGCACCCTAGCGGGTTATGTAGATACGCAGTATTTT. Residues: CASTLAGYVDTQYF. This chain connects TRBV14 to TRBJ2-3; 8 nucleotides match TRBD2. With V trimmed by 7 bases and J by 5 bases, 8 bases remained unmatched. This CDR3 comprises 14 residues. CDR1 is SGHDN and CDR2 is FVKESK in the germline V gene.

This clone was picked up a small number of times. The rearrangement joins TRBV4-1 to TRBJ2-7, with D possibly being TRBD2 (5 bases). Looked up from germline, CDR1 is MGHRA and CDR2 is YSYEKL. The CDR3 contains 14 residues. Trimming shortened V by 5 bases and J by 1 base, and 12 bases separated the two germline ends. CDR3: CASSYPGRSYEQYF. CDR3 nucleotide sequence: TGCGCCAGCAGCTATCCGGGGAGATCCTACGAGCAGTACTTC.

The chain's CDR3 is CAWRPGTGYSYGYTF. CDR3 nucleotides: TGTGCCTGGAGGCCCGGGACAGGGTATTCCTATGGCTACACCTTC. The rearrangement joins TRBV30 to TRBJ1-2; TRBD1 matches at 9 bases. The CDR3 has 15 residues. Losses at the gene ends were 3 bases for V and 4 bases for J; bases not matched to a gene: 9. Germline V lookup: CDR1 GTSNPN, CDR2 SVGIG (reference sequence).

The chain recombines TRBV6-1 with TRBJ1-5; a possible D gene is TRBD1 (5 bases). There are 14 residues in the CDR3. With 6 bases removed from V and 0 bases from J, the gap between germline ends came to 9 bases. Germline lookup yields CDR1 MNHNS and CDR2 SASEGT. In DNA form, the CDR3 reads TGTGCCAGCAGCAGGGAATATAGCAATCAGCCCCAGCATTTT. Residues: CASSREYSNQPQHF.

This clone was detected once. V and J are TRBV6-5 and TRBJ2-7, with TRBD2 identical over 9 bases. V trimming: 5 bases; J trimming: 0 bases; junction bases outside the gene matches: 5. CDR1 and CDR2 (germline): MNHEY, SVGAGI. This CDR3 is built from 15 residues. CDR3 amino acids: CASSPRLAASYEQYF. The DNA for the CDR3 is TGTGCCAGCAGTCCCCGACTAGCGGCCTCCTACGAGCAGTACTTC.

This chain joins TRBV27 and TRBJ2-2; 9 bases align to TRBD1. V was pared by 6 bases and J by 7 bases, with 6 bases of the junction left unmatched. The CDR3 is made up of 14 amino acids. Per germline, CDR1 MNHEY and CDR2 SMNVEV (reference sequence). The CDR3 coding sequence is TGTGCCAGCAGGCCGGGACAGGGTTTCGGGGAGCTGTTTTTT. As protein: CASRPGQGFGELFF.